The 32 T cell receptor beta chains listed next were all sequenced from one sample in a study of molecular identifiers for immune sequencing clone quantification. MiXCR, applied by TCRdb to the PCR reads, yields one record per CDR3 protein. The sample includes approximately 100,000 distinct CDR3 sequences, roughly a third of them seen just once. The sample taken for sequencing was naive CD8+ T cells from blood, with Jurkat cell RNA spiked in. The subset here: FACS-sorted CD8+CD4-CCR7+CD45RA+ naive T cells. The receptor set was obtained from a human donor in good health. Some libraries in this study had Jurkat cell RNA spiked in.

This clonotype was seen repeatedly, ten times or more. The rearrangement links TRBV28 to TRBJ2-7; D possibly corresponds to TRBD1 (6 bases). The germline V gene encodes CDR1 MDHEN and CDR2 SYDVKM. The CDR3 contains 15 residues. The germline V and J ends were trimmed by 3 bases and 5 bases, with 17 bases remaining between them. CDR3 region: CASSFRGNLKHEQYF. DNA for the CDR3: TGTGCCAGCAGTTTTAGGGGGAACCTCAAGCACGAGCAGTACTTC.

The V gene is TRBV28, the J gene TRBJ2-7; D call uncertain. Trimming pared 6 bases from V and 6 bases from J, leaving 6 bases between. This CDR3 is built from 10 residues. The germline V gene has CDR1 MDHEN and CDR2 SYDVKM. CDR3 in amino acids: CASSNVEQYF. DNA for the CDR3: TGTGCCAGCAGCAATGTCGAGCAGTACTTC.

This clonotype was seen repeatedly, ten times or more. V gene TRBV7-8 combines with J gene TRBJ1-5; D uncertain. The CDR3 has 14 amino acids. The V and J ends lost 2 bases and 0 bases respectively, with 5 bases between them. From germline, CDR1 is SGHVS and CDR2 FQNEAQ. The CDR3 nucleotides read TGTGCCAGCAGCTTACTTATTAGCAATCAGCCCCAGCATTTT. Its protein is CASSLLISNQPQHF.

A remark on this clonotype: This clone may be a read error of a much larger clone one base away. The rearrangement joins TRBV28 to TRBJ2-7; D gene unclear. CDR3 length equals 13 residues. From germline, CDR1 is MDHEN and CDR2 SYDVKM. The CDR3 sequence is CASSFQYSYELYF. The DNA for the CDR3 is TGTGCCAGCAGTTTCCAGTACTCCTACGAGCTGTACTTC.

Notes on this clonotype: The junction does not match germline at one end; this may be a read error. V usage is TRBV4-1 and J usage is TRBJ1-5, with no clear D. The CDR3 loop spans 14 amino acids. Per the germline V gene, CDR1 is MGHRA and CDR2 is YSYEKL. CDR3 sequence: CASSQEGSNQPQNF. CDR3 coding DNA: TGCGCCAGCAGCCAGGAGGGCTCCAATCAGCCCCAGAATTTT.

The DNA of the CDR3 is TGTGCCACCCCCCGGGGGCTCGGATACAATGAGCAGTTCTTC. As protein: CATPRGLGYNEQFF. The chain uses TRBV2 and TRBJ2-1; D may be TRBD1 or TRBD2 (6 bases each). The CDR3 covers 14 residues. The germline gives CDR1 SNHLY, CDR2 FYNNEI. Between the trimmed V and J ends, which lost 10 bases and 4 bases, there was a span of 17 bases.

This clonotype came up a few times. This chain connects TRBV11-2 to TRBJ2-3; D possibly corresponds to TRBD2 (6 bases). Germline V lookup: CDR1 SGHAT, CDR2 FQNNGV. Trimming stripped 2 bases from V and 6 bases from J, with 15 bases between. This CDR3 region has 15 residues. The CDR3 DNA is TGTGCCAGCAGCTTACGCAGGGCAGGGAGGGATACGCAGTATTTT. It specifies CASSLRRAGRDTQYF.

This clonotype has only a few counts. V and J are TRBV20-1 and TRBJ2-5; D is tentatively TRBD1 or TRBD2 (5 bases each). Germline values: CDR1 DFQATT, CDR2 SNEGSKA (reference sequence). The CDR3 has 16 residues. V lost 3 bases to trimming and J lost 1 base, with 18 bases between them. CDR3 DNA sequence: TGCAGTGCTAGCACCCGAGGAAGGGGAGTCCAAGAGACCCAGTACTTC. It is translated as CSASTRGRGVQETQYF.

There are many counts of this clonotype. The chain couples TRBV6-2 or TRBV6-3 to TRBJ1-5; a weak D match, TRBD1 (6 bases). The V gene lost 8 bases and the J gene lost 0 bases, with 8 bases spanning the gap. Germline CDR1 and CDR2: MNHEY and SVGEGT. CDR3 length equals 13 residues. The CDR3 bases are TGTGCCAGCCGGGACAATAGCAATCAGCCCCAGCATTTT. Its translation is CASRDNSNQPQHF.

Only a few counts were recorded for this clonotype. The DNA of the CDR3 is TGTGCCAGCAGTTTATCGCTGGCCGCCCCCAGATTGAACACTGAAGCTTTCTTT. As protein: CASSLSLAAPRLNTEAFF. The V gene is TRBV28, the J gene TRBJ1-1, with D unclear. The CDR3 is made up of 18 amino acids. CDR1 MDHEN and CDR2 SYDVKM come from the germline V gene. V was shortened by 1 base and J by 0 bases, with 18 bases between the two germline ends.

The table lists this clonotype with many counts. The chain recombines TRBV20-1 with TRBJ2-7; D tentatively fits TRBD1 or TRBD2 (6 bases each). Germline loops: CDR1 DFQATT, CDR2 SNEGSKA (reference sequence). The ends were cut back, 0 bases at V and 3 bases at J, with 18 bases in the middle. The length of the CDR3 is 16 residues. The CDR3 loop reads CSARDPIRRGIYEQYF. The CDR3 coding sequence is TGCAGTGCTAGAGATCCCATTAGGAGGGGGATCTACGAGCAGTACTTC.

This clonotype was seen a few times. J is TRBJ1-1 and V is TRBV5-6; D is ambiguous. Germline lookup yields CDR1 SGHDT and CDR2 YYEEEE. V lost 7 bases and J 4 bases, leaving 11 bases between the germline ends. The CDR3 loop spans 12 amino acids. The CDR3 coding sequence is TGTGCCAGCCAAGAGAGTGGCACTGAAGCTTTCTTT. Protein product: CASQESGTEAFF.

Worth noting for this clonotype: The conserved closing phenylalanine or tryptophan is absent in this CDR3, likely reflecting a read error. This chain uses TRBV5-4 with TRBJ2-5; a weak D match, TRBD1 (6 bases). V lost 4 bases and J 4 bases, leaving 17 bases between the germline ends. The CDR3 loop spans 15 amino acids. Looked up from germline, CDR1 is SGHNT and CDR2 is YYREEE (reference sequence). This CDR3 is CASSPRGRGSETQYI. In DNA form, the CDR3 reads TGTGCCAGCAGCCCCCGGGGTAGGGGGTCAGAGACCCAGTACATC.

V is TRBV12-3 or TRBV12-4 and J is TRBJ2-3; D is uncertain. Trimming shortened V by 5 bases and J by 0 bases, and 12 bases separated the two germline ends. The CDR3 consists of 15 residues. The DNA for the CDR3 is TGTGCCAGCAGTCCCCACCCTGGTAGCACAGATACGCAGTATTTT. Translation gives CASSPHPGSTDTQYF.

This clonotype was counted a few times. A read error is possible here, since a much larger clone lies one base away. The chain links TRBV7-8 to TRBJ1-1; 7 bases are a match to TRBD1. With 5 bases clipped from V and 5 bases from J, the junction kept 8 bases outside the gene matches. The CDR3 loop spans 14 amino acids. Germline V gene lookup returns CDR1 SGHVS and CDR2 FQNEAQ. CDR3 sequence (DNA): TGTGCCAGCAGCATAGTAGGGGGCAATACTGAAGCTTTCTTT. Amino acid sequence: CASSIVGGNTEAFF.

The J gene is TRBJ2-7, the V gene TRBV19; 11 bases agree with TRBD2. The CDR3 extends over 14 amino acids. The germline gives CDR1 LNHDA, CDR2 SQIVND (reference sequence). With 6 bases clipped from V and 4 bases from J, the junction kept 5 bases outside the gene matches. CDR3 region: CASSTSGRGYEQYF. CDR3 in DNA: TGTGCCAGTAGCACTAGCGGGAGAGGGTACGAGCAGTACTTC.

This clonotype was observed at least ten times. The CDR3, as DNA: TGTGCCAGCAGTTACTGGGTCACCTTCACAGATACGCAGTATTTT. Its protein is CASSYWVTFTDTQYF. The gene calls are TRBV6-2 or TRBV6-3 and TRBJ2-3; no definite D call. The germline V gene has CDR1 MNHEY and CDR2 SVGEGT. This CDR3 comprises 15 residues. Trimming left V 1 base short and J 2 bases short, with 10 bases between.

A remark on this clonotype: The conserved phenylalanine or tryptophan is not found at the CDR3 terminus, so this likely reflects a read error. V usage is TRBV18 and J usage is TRBJ2-1; 16 bases map to TRBD2. Germline CDR1 KGHSH, CDR2 LQKENI. V shed 5 bases and J 2 bases; nucleotides not matched to a gene: 6. The CDR3 is made up of 18 amino acids. CDR3 in DNA: TGTGCCAGCTCATCTGGGACTAGCGGGAGGGCCCCCTACAATGAGCAGTTCCTC. Translated: CASSSGTSGRAPYNEQFL.

This clonotype was picked up a small number of times. V is TRBV4-2 and J is TRBJ2-7, with D unclear. The CDR3 has 14 residues. Per the germline V gene, CDR1 is LGHNA and CDR2 is YNFKEQ. V was pared by 4 bases and J by 5 bases, with 15 bases between. The DNA of the CDR3 is TGTGCCAGCAGCCTTACGGGTCCCCGAGACGAGCAGTACTTC. Protein product: CASSLTGPRDEQYF.

With respect to this clonotype: No conserved phenylalanine or tryptophan is present at the end of the CDR3, so a read error is the likely explanation. This chain joins TRBV19 and TRBJ2-2; possibly TRBD1 for D (6 bases). Germline loops: CDR1 LNHDA, CDR2 SQIVND (reference sequence). CDR3 size: 17 residues. Trimming shortened V by 8 bases and J by 4 bases, and 23 bases separated the two germline ends. Written as DNA, the CDR3 is TGTGCCAGTTTCCCAATTTTCGGAAGAGGGGGCACCGGGGAGCTGTTTCTT. Its protein product is CASFPIFGRGGTGELFL.

About this clonotype itself: This may come from a read error, since a much larger clone is one base off. V is TRBV20-1 and J is TRBJ2-7; TRBD1 might be the D (5 bases). Germline V gene sequence: CDR1 DFQATT, CDR2 SNEGSKA (reference sequence). Trimming took 6 bases from V and 5 from J, leaving 17 bases between them. This CDR3 is built from 13 residues. The CDR3 spells CSATSSDSNEQYF. CDR3 nucleotides: TGCAGTGCCACCTCGTCAGACAGTAACGAGCAGTACTTC.

This clonotype has a handful of counts. This chain uses TRBV5-4 with TRBJ2-1; 9 bases are a match to TRBD2. The V gene end was trimmed by 3 bases and the J gene end by 6 bases; junction bases not matched to a gene: 7. The CDR3 has 15 amino acids. CDR1 SGHNT and CDR2 YYREEE come from the germline V gene (reference sequence). The CDR3 is CASSSLAGMGNEQFF. The CDR3 nucleotides are TGTGCCAGCAGCTCGCTAGCGGGAATGGGCAATGAGCAGTTCTTC.

The chain uses TRBV7-8 and TRBJ2-2; D remains ambiguous. Per germline, CDR1 SGHVS and CDR2 FQNEAQ. The CDR3 runs to 14 residues. Trimming left V 6 bases short and J 5 bases short, with 13 bases between. DNA of the CDR3: TGTGCCAGCAGGGGAAGTGGGTATACCGGGGAGCTGTTTTTT. Translated: CASRGSGYTGELFF.

The chain is built from TRBV4-2 and TRBJ2-1; 9 bases line up with TRBD2. The V gene end was trimmed by 5 bases and the J gene end by 9 bases; junction bases not matched to a gene: 17. Germline CDR1 and CDR2: LGHNA and YNFKEQ. This CDR3 region has 17 residues. The CDR3 is CASSSAPLTSGPSEQFF. The CDR3 DNA reads TGTGCCAGCAGCTCAGCCCCACTCACTAGCGGGCCGAGTGAGCAGTTCTTC.

There are a few counts of this clonotype. The chain carries TRBV7-3 and TRBJ2-1; TRBD2 agrees at 10 bases. Germline V gives CDR1 SGHTA, CDR2 FQGTGA. The CDR3 length is 17 residues. J gave up 0 bases and V 5 bases, and 7 bases lay outside the gene matches. The CDR3 spells CASSQGLAVSSYNEQFF. Here the CDR3 DNA reads TGTGCCAGCAGCCAAGGACTAGCGGTGAGCTCCTACAATGAGCAGTTCTTC.

This sequence joins TRBV7-9 and TRBJ2-7, with 16 nucleotides matching TRBD2. This CDR3 is 17 amino acids long. Germline V gene sequence: CDR1 SEHNR, CDR2 FQNEAQ (reference sequence). The trim removed 6 bases at V and 5 bases at J, leaving 10 bases unmatched. In DNA form, the CDR3 reads TGTGCCAGCAGTTCGGGGACTAGCGGGAGGGCCTGGCACGAGCAGTACTTC. As protein: CASSSGTSGRAWHEQYF.

Regarding this clonotype: At one end, the junction sequence differs from germline, possibly due to a read error. V usage is TRBV19 and J usage is TRBJ2-7; D unresolved. From germline, CDR1 is LNHDA and CDR2 SQIVND (reference sequence). CDR3 length: 14 amino acids. CDR3 DNA sequence: TGTGCCAGTAGTATACGGAGCCAGCCCCACGAGCAGGACTTC. Its translation is CASSIRSQPHEQDF.

This clonotype has at least ten counts. The gene calls are TRBV9 and TRBJ1-6; D unclear. This CDR3 contains 15 residues. Germline V lookup: CDR1 SGDLS, CDR2 YYNGEE. V lost 2 bases, J lost 6 bases, and 12 bases lay in between. This CDR3 is CASSVGTAINSPLHF. Written as DNA, the CDR3 is TGTGCCAGCAGCGTGGGTACCGCTATTAATTCACCCCTCCACTTT.

In regard to this clonotype: This may come from a read error, since a much larger clone is one base off. The chain recombines TRBV6-5 with TRBJ2-6; no firm D call. Germline V CDR1 and CDR2: MNHEY, SVGAGI. The CDR3 totals 16 residues. The V end lost 4 bases, the J end lost 4 bases, and 14 bases lay between the germline ends. The CDR3 DNA is TGTGCCAGCAGTTTCTCGCCAGGCCCCGGGGCCAACGTCCTGACTTTC. Amino acids: CASSFSPGPGANVLTF.

In its sample, this clonotype was seen many times. The chain joins TRBV6-1 to TRBJ2-7; possible D gene TRBD1, 5 bases. V lost 8 bases and J lost 1, with 12 bases in between. Per germline, CDR1 MNHNS and CDR2 SASEGT. The CDR3 covers 13 residues. CDR3 sequence reads: CASRKTESYEQYF. CDR3 bases: TGTGCCAGCCGGAAGACAGAATCCTACGAGCAGTACTTC.

The rearrangement joins TRBV27 to TRBJ2-7; 12 bases are a match to TRBD1. The end of the DNA is better explained by TRBJ2-1, so the J call may be wrong. This CDR3 is built from 14 residues. Per germline, CDR1 MNHEY and CDR2 SMNVEV (reference sequence). The CDR3 loop reads CASGAGTGGYEQFF. The CDR3 bases are TGTGCCAGCGGGGCCGGGACAGGGGGCTACGAGCAGTTCTTC.

There are a few counts of this clonotype. A much larger clone is a single base away; this may be a read error. J is TRBJ1-5 and V is TRBV28; D perhaps matches TRBD1 (5 bases). CDR3 length: 14 amino acids. Germline V gives CDR1 MDHEN, CDR2 SYDVKM. With 2 bases removed from V and 7 bases from J, the gap between germline ends came to 12 bases. The CDR3 region has the DNA TGTGCCAGCAGTTTAGCGGGACCCCACCAGCCCCAGCATTTT. It translates to CASSLAGPHQPQHF.